This is a list of T cell receptor beta chains from one sample in a study of T cells in localized non-small cell lung cancer. This table comes from immunoSEQ multiplex PCR, and its TCRdb copy is limited to in-frame clones, with some not included. The sample has just under 20,000 clones, roughly 83% seen once. The sample here was peripheral blood, taken before any cancer treatment. All receptors come from a man aged 40 to 70 with stage I lung adenocarcinoma. CDR3s include the opening cysteine and the closing phenylalanine or tryptophan. The D gene is left open where the match is weak. Only some rows state a clone size, as once, few, many or a class for expanded clones.

.	TRBV5-6	TRBJ2-2	.	TGTGCCAGCAGCTTGGGGGTCCCGAACACCGGGGAGCTGTTTTTT	CASSLGVPNTGELFF
.	TRBV15	TRBJ2-7	.	TGTGCCACCAGCGAGAGGGGAATCCACGAGCAGTACTTC	CATSERGIHEQYF
.	TRBV4-1	TRBJ2-5	.	TGCGCCAGCAGCCTCCTACAGGGTGAAGAGACCCAGTACTTC	CASSLLQGEETQYF
.	TRBV29-1	TRBJ2-3	.	TGCAGCGTTGTTCGGAGCACAGATACGCAGTATTTT	CSVVRSTDTQYF
.	TRBV21-1	TRBJ1-1	.	TGTGCCAGCAGCAATACTACCGGGACAGGGGTAACTGAAGCTTTCTTT	CASSNTTGTGVTEAFF
.	TRBV7-9	TRBJ2-5	.	TGTGCCAGCAGCCCCGGGGGAAAAGAGACCCAGTACTTC	CASSPGGKETQYF
few	TRBV5-4	TRBJ2-7	TRBD2	TGTGCCAGCAGCTTGACTAGCGGGAGTTCCTACGAGCAGTACTTC	CASSLTSGSSYEQYF
.	TRBV2	TRBJ1-3	.	TGTGCCAGCAGAGATGAAAACACCATATATTTT	CASRDENTIYF
.	TRBV5-4	TRBJ1-4	.	TGTGCCAGCAGCTTGTTCCAGGCCGATGAAAAACTGTTTTTT	CASSLFQADEKLFF
.	TRBV11-2	TRBJ2-5	.	TGTGCCAGCAGCTCCCCCGGGACGATAAGGGCAGAGACCCAGTACTTC	CASSSPGTIRAETQYF